The T cell receptor (beta chain) under discussion was sequenced for a study of blood T cell repertoires in COVID-19. Repertoires were generated with immunoSEQ multiplex PCR, while TCRdb's copy carries only in-frame clones and drops some. The profile shows some 390,000 clones, 75% to 90% of them singletons. CDR3 length equals 17 residues. The V gene lost 5 bases and the J gene lost 0 bases, with 17 bases spanning the gap. Germline values: CDR1 MNHEY, CDR2 SMNVEV (reference sequence). Participant age was about 18 to 89 years, and participants resided in roughly 25 US areas. The sample consisted of PBMCs or T cells enriched from blood (not recorded which). This chain uses TRBV27 with TRBJ2-1, with D possibly TRBD2 on 6 matching bases. This TCR was sampled from a man aged 25 to 40 who had recovered from COVID-19. The chain's CDR3 is CASSNRDSVSSYNEQFF. In DNA form, the CDR3 reads TGTGCCAGCAGTAACCGGGACTCCGTAAGCTCCTACAATGAGCAGTTCTTC.